This T cell receptor beta chain was sequenced during a study of monozygotic twins with inflammatory bowel disease (dated by TCRdb to about 2019). In terms of the full investigation: A total of some 30 monozygotic twin pairs were included in the full study, comprising nine German pairs (four IBD-concordant, five IBD-discordant) and 19 IBD-discordant Danish pairs. The search for disease-associated traits relied mainly on comparing IBD patients with their genetically identical healthy co-twins within discordant pairs. Each individual had, on average, about 151 000 unique TCRalpha sequences and 181 000 unique TCRbeta sequences available for analysis.

What the study reported, not specific to this receptor: IBD patients shared fewer clonotypes with other individuals than healthy twins did, most markedly in patients showing signs of disease activity. No single strong signal or clonotype linked to IBD turned up in the results, so the idea that one exists was not supported. Repertoire similarity did not differ between concordant and discordant twins, possibly due to limited statistical power. IBD patients had lower TCRbeta repertoire diversity, measured by the inverse Simpson index, than their healthy co-twins. The analysis was unable to tell different T cell subtypes apart. Differing immunosuppressive treatments among patients may have added background noise and inter-individual variability to the repertoires.

In regard to this clonotype: No antigen is known for it.

The CDR3 goes from the cysteine to the phenylalanine over 16 residues. The DNA is not on file. Taken from the germline V gene, the CDR1 and CDR2 loops are MNHNS and SASEGT. A roughly 2.5 ml peripheral blood sample was drawn into PAXgene tubes per donor and stored at -80°C. Total RNA was isolated from whole blood with the PAXgene blood miRNA kit on an automated QIAcube, without T cell sorting. Peripheral blood from monozygotic twin pairs who were concordant or discordant for inflammatory bowel disease underwent deep TCRalpha and TCRbeta repertoire profiling using unique molecular barcoding. For every twin pair, smoking habits were documented, and each individual was categorised as a current, former or never smoker. The library was prepared using 5' RACE. The input for every TCR library was around 4,000 ng of total RNA. For each sample, cDNA synthesis was carried out in eight separate reactions using SMARTScribe reverse transcriptase. During cDNA synthesis, template switching introduced unique molecular identifiers that contained a 6-nucleotide sample barcode. TCRalpha and TCRbeta cDNA was amplified in two nested PCRs of 16 and 9 cycles, and bead purification was carried out after each PCR. Before amplification, cDNA was treated with uracil DNA-glycosylase and purified using the QIAquick PCR purification kit. In the second PCR, Illumina TruSeq-compatible adapters and sample-specific barcodes were added. TapeStation and Qubit were used to check library quality and concentration, and 4 to 6 ng of each library went into the pool. Sequencing of pooled libraries was carried out on an Illumina HiSeq2500 single-index Rapid Run using 2 x 100 bp reads and custom sequencing primers. The paper's data handling went like this. MiGEC version 1.2.6 was used for UMI-based consensus assembly to correct PCR and sequencing errors. MiXCR version 2.1.1 was used to carry out V(D)J alignment, clonotype assembly and CDR3 extraction. To normalise gene usage, clonotype sharing and MAIT/NKT TCR abundance, the analysis used the top 1000, 10 000 and 20 000 clonotypes per sample. Diversity was computed as the inverse Simpson index with the vegan R package after downsampling to 27 000 UMIs. Paired Mann-Whitney U tests on discordant twin pairs were used, with Benjamini-Hochberg multiple-testing correction. TCRdb reprocessed the reads; each CDR3 protein sequence makes one entry, and DNA is unavailable. TCRdb, not the original authors, processed these V and J calls. The sample table holds 400,000 to 500,000 distinct CDR3 sequences. The leading ten clones occupy 2% to 3% of the sample.

The sample was blood. This receptor was taken from a human donor with ulcerative colitis or Crohn's disease, or a healthy co-twin of an affected twin (not recorded which). The chain is assembled from TRBV6-1 and TRBJ2-3; lacking DNA, the TRBD1 call made by TCRdb goes unchecked. The CDR3 here reads CASRLPGRASTDTQYF.